This T cell receptor (beta chain) appears in the sequencing data of a study of OX40 agonist ivuxolimab in advanced cancers. Assay used: immunoSEQ multiplex PCR; TCRdb lists only in-frame clones, some missing. The profile shows tens of thousands of clones, about 87% of them singletons. V lost 3 bases, J lost 1 base, and 5 bases stayed unmatched. This CDR3 has 15 amino acids. The germline CDR1 and CDR2 sequences are SGHNT and YYREEE (reference sequence). Systemic immunosuppression or a history of autoimmune disease excluded patients. This specimen consisted of CD4+ or CD8+ T cells sorted from blood, obtained in a trial of the OX40 agonist ivuxolimab. The clonotype was recovered from an adult with an advanced solid tumor such as melanoma, head and neck, liver or kidney cancer. The chain employs TRBV5-4 and TRBJ2-3; 7 positions match TRBD1. The chain's CDR3 is CASSSAGQGTDTQYF. Here the CDR3 DNA reads TGTGCCAGCAGCTCAGCCGGACAGGGCACAGATACGCAGTATTTT.